The entry that follows covers one T cell receptor beta chain sequence. This sample is drawn from a study of blood T cell repertoires in COVID-19. Study information: COVID-19 samples, acute and convalescent, were from the United States, Italy and Spain. From T cells, B-cell-depleted T cells, or PBMCs came the material, which was cDNA or gDNA.

Original processing notes: Counts of nucleated cells, estimated from reference gene primer amplification, were obtained. Profiled with immunoSEQ multiplex PCR; TCRdb holds only in-frame clones, not every one. V and J calls and clone size are those listed in that table; D and trimming were worked out from the DNA. The sample records more than 200,000 clones, 80% to 90% being singletons. With 3 bases removed from V and 0 bases from J, the gap between germline ends came to 4 bases. This CDR3 spans 12 amino acids. The germline V gene encodes CDR1 SGDLS and CDR2 YYNGEE. This TCR was recovered from a man aged 55 to 70 with acute or convalescent COVID-19. The chain employs TRBV9 and TRBJ2-7; D gene ambiguous. Source material: peripheral blood. CDR3 residues: CASSASSYEQYF. The CDR3, as DNA: TGTGCCAGCAGCGCCTCCTCCTACGAGCAGTACTTC.